This T cell receptor (beta chain) comes out of a study of OX40 agonist ivuxolimab in advanced cancers. Overall study: Of the participants, 35% to 50% had some prior anti-PD-1, anti-PD-L1 or anti-CTLA-4 therapy, which was allowed. General study points: Averaging showed that CD8+ T cells had more expanded clones than CD4+ did.

Comment on this clone: Its antigen is unknown.

Libraries were prepared by immunoSEQ multiplex PCR; TCRdb keeps only in-frame clonotypes and omits some of them. Of some 40,000 clones listed, roughly 80% are singletons. The source of this sequence is an adult with an advanced solid tumor such as melanoma, head and neck, liver or kidney cancer. The sequenced sample was CD4+ or CD8+ T cells sorted from blood, obtained in a trial of the OX40 agonist ivuxolimab.

As DNA, the CDR3 is TGTGCCAGCAGCTTGCGCACGACAGACTACAATGAGCAGTTCTTC. Its translation is CASSLRTTDYNEQFF. This sequence joins TRBV7-3 and TRBJ2-1; D possibly corresponds to TRBD1 (5 bases). The V and J ends lost 3 bases and 3 bases respectively, with 12 bases between them. CDR3 length: 15 amino acids. Germline V gene sequence: CDR1 SGHTA, CDR2 FQGTGA.